The 12 T cell receptor beta chains reported below all come from one sample, sequenced in a study of regulatory T cells in long-lasting Graves disease. As to time point: newly diagnosed GD, antithyroid drugs for less than 3 months. PBMCs provided the RNA from which the TCR library was made. iRepertoire HTBI primers and Arm-PCR of CDR3 regions built TCR beta libraries. A single record per CDR3 protein comes from TCRdb applying MiXCR to the multiplex PCR reads. In the table there are about 620,000 distinct CDR3 sequences, approximately 15% of which are singletons. This sample also appeared in a second study, on T cells in Graves' hyperthyroidism and ophthalmopathy.

This material consisted of peripheral blood mononuclear cells (PBMCs), taken at new diagnosis, from a patient treated with antithyroid drugs. Source of these receptors: a woman aged 25 to 39 with Graves disease.

This clonotype was counted ten times or more. The chain joins TRBV7-8 to TRBJ2-6; D is undetermined. There are 13 residues in the CDR3. The V gene lost 7 bases and the J gene lost 4 bases, with 8 bases spanning the gap. From germline, CDR1 is SGHVS and CDR2 FQNEAQ. The CDR3 DNA is TGTGCCAGCAACCCGAGGGGGGCCAACGTCCTGACTTTC. Its protein product is CASNPRGANVLTF.

The V gene is TRBV5-1, the J gene TRBJ1-2, with 12 bases identical to TRBD1. Trimming took 4 bases from V and 5 from J; bases not matched to a gene: 6. The CDR3 is 15 residues long. CDR1 is SGHRS and CDR2 is YFSETQ in the germline V gene. Written as DNA, the CDR3 is TGCGCCAGCAGCCCGGGGACAGGGGGCGGTTATGGCTACACCTTC. It codes for CASSPGTGGGYGYTF.

The rearrangement links TRBV3-1 to TRBJ2-6; possibly TRBD2 for D (5 bases). CDR1 is LGHDT and CDR2 is YNNKEL in the germline V gene (reference sequence). Deletions cut 3 bases from V and 2 bases from J, with 5 bases between. This CDR3 comprises 14 residues. CDR3 sequence reads: CASSQRAGANVLTF. The CDR3 DNA follows: TGTGCCAGCAGCCAGCGGGCTGGGGCCAACGTCCTGACTTTC.

The chain is built from TRBV6-1 and TRBJ2-1; TRBD2 matches 13 bases. Germline V gene lookup returns CDR1 MNHNS and CDR2 SASEGT. With 6 bases clipped from V and 8 bases from J, the junction kept 13 bases outside the gene matches. The CDR3 sequence is 17 residues long. Here the CDR3 DNA reads TGTGCCAGCAGACTAGCGGGAGGGTCTCTGGATTTAGATGAGCAGTTCTTC. Protein sequence: CASRLAGGSLDLDEQFF.

This clonotype has at least ten counts. The V call is TRBV28, the J call TRBJ2-7; perhaps TRBD1 as D (5 bases). The CDR3 is 15 amino acids. Germline V gene sequence: CDR1 MDHEN, CDR2 SYDVKM. Trimming removed 5 bases at V and 6 bases at J, with 20 bases between. The CDR3 sequence is CASSPQGSASGEQYF. CDR3 coding DNA: TGTGCCAGCAGTCCTCAGGGCAGCGCAAGTGGCGAGCAGTACTTC. Supplemented by reference TRBV28 and TRBJ2-7, the full variable domain reads DVKVTQSSRYLVKRTGEKVFLECVQDMDHENMFWYRQDPGLGLRLIYFSYDVKMKEKGDIPEGYSVSREKKERFSLILESASTNQTSMYLCASSPQGSASGEQYFGPGTRLTVT.

At least ten counts were recorded for this clonotype. The chain combines TRBV9 with TRBJ1-1, with D possibly matching TRBD1 (6 bases). CDR1 is SGDLS and CDR2 is YYNGEE in the germline V gene. The CDR3 contains 15 residues. Trimming took off 2 bases at V and 5 bases at J, with 16 bases between the two ends. CDR3 DNA sequence: TGTGCCAGCAGCGTGGGCGGGGGGCGAGATACTGAAGCTTTCTTT. It codes for CASSVGGGRDTEAFF.

This clonotype was found many times. This rearrangement joins TRBV19 to TRBJ2-5, with D uncertain. Germline CDR1 LNHDA, CDR2 SQIVND (reference sequence). V dropped 3 bases and J dropped 1 base, with 9 bases sitting between them. This CDR3 has 14 amino acids. CDR3: CASSILPAQETQYF. The DNA of the CDR3 is TGTGCCAGTAGTATTTTGCCAGCCCAAGAGACCCAGTACTTC.

The chain is built from TRBV18 and TRBJ1-1, with D possibly TRBD1 on 5 matching bases. V lost 8 bases to trimming and J lost 2 bases, with 15 bases between them. The CDR3 totals 14 residues. Germline CDR1 and CDR2: KGHSH and LQKENI. The CDR3 region is CASSLKGVNTEAFF. The CDR3 region has the DNA TGTGCCAGCAGCTTAAAAGGGGTTAACACTGAAGCTTTCTTT.

The chain couples TRBV15 to TRBJ2-7; D unclear. The CDR3 length is 13 residues. In germline, CDR1 is LNHNV, CDR2 YYDKDF (reference sequence). V was shortened by 3 bases and J by 3 bases, with 9 bases between the two germline ends. CDR3 sequence reads: CATSSPNRYEQYF. DNA of the CDR3: TGTGCCACCAGCAGCCCCAACCGCTACGAGCAGTACTTC.

This clonotype was found a few times. J is TRBJ2-5 and V is TRBV12-3 or TRBV12-4; 9 positions match TRBD1. This CDR3 has 14 amino acids. Trimming cost V 6 bases and J 5 bases; bases outside gene matches: 7. The CDR3, as DNA: TGTGCCAGCAGCGAAACCGGGACAGGGGAGACCCAGTACTTC. Encoded protein: CASSETGTGETQYF.

The V gene is TRBV19, the J gene TRBJ2-1; D is undetermined. The CDR3 is 12 residues long. Trimming took 5 bases from V and 6 from J, leaving 8 bases between them. Per germline, CDR1 LNHDA and CDR2 SQIVND (reference sequence). For the CDR3, the DNA is TGTGCCAGTAGTCAGACCGCCAATGAGCAGTTCTTC. Amino acids: CASSQTANEQFF.

Points on this clonotype: Possible read error: a much larger clone is one base away. The chain recombines TRBV6-1 with TRBJ2-7; 7 positions agree with TRBD1. Germline loops: CDR1 MNHNS, CDR2 SASEGT. This CDR3 is built from 15 residues. Trimming cost V 7 bases and J 0 bases; bases outside gene matches: 9. CDR3 region: CASNPRDRSSYEQYF. The CDR3 region has the DNA TGTGCCAGCAATCCGAGGGACAGAAGCTCCTACGAGCAGTACTTC.